These 20 T cell receptor beta chains were sequenced from one sample in a study of pediatric ulcerative colitis. The data were produced by immunoSEQ multiplex PCR, yet TCRdb's version contains in-frame clones alone and is incomplete. The sample lists 37,000 or so clones; roughly 83% were seen once. Material for sequencing was blood. The receptors originated from a girl between 5 and 17 years old with moderate ulcerative colitis.

The chain combines TRBV2 with TRBJ2-3; 7 bases are a match to TRBD1. The V segment lost 5 bases and the J segment 1 base; nucleotides outside the gene matches: 6. This CDR3 has 15 amino acids. From germline, CDR1 is SNHLY and CDR2 FYNNEI. The CDR3 is CASSSNRGGTDTQYF. Here the CDR3 DNA reads TGTGCCAGCAGTTCAAACAGGGGTGGCACAGATACGCAGTATTTT.

The chain combines TRBV5-4 with TRBJ2-5; D call uncertain. The CDR3 is made up of 14 amino acids. Trimming cost V 4 bases and J 5 bases, with 15 bases left between them. CDR1 and CDR2 from the germline V gene are SGHNT and YYREEE (reference sequence). DNA of the CDR3: TGTGCCAGCAGCCGCGGTCAGTACTCGGAGACCCAGTACTTC. Its protein is CASSRGQYSETQYF.

This clone was detected once. The chain is built from TRBV5-1 and TRBJ2-6; 8 positions agree with TRBD1. Per the germline V gene, CDR1 is SGHRS and CDR2 is YFSETQ. V was clipped by 3 bases and J by 0 bases; unmatched bases: 2. The CDR3 has 16 residues. The DNA for the CDR3 is TGCGCCAGCAGCTGGACAGGGTTCTCTGGGGCCAACGTCCTGACTTTC. This translates into CASSWTGFSGANVLTF.

The rearrangement joins TRBV4-3 to TRBJ1-1, with a possible D match to TRBD1 (5 bases). Germline values: CDR1 LGHNA, CDR2 YSLEER. V lost 3 bases and J 3 bases, leaving 11 bases between the germline ends. CDR3 length: 14 residues. CDR3 DNA sequence: TGCGCCAGCAGCCACGGGACGGTAGACACTGAAGCTTTCTTT. Its protein product is CASSHGTVDTEAFF.

This clone was seen a few times. The CDR3: CASSLNSRDSEAFF. In DNA form, the CDR3 reads TGTGCCAGCAGTCTCAATTCTAGGGATTCTGAAGCTTTCTTT. The chain recombines TRBV27 with TRBJ1-1, with D unclear. CDR3 length: 14 amino acids. Germline V gene data show CDR1 as MNHEY and CDR2 as SMNVEV (reference sequence). The V end lost 5 bases, the J end lost 6 bases, and 16 bases lay between the germline ends.

This clone has just a few counts. The chain has TRBV7-8 and TRBJ1-1, with a possible D match to TRBD1 (6 bases). CDR3 length: 14 residues. The germline gives CDR1 SGHVS, CDR2 FQNEAQ. Between the trimmed V and J ends, which lost 1 base and 7 bases, there was a span of 13 bases. The CDR3 DNA reads as TGTGCCAGCAGCTTAGAAGTTGGACAGTATGAAGCTTTCTTT. Translation gives CASSLEVGQYEAFF.

V and J are TRBV6-6 and TRBJ1-5, with 10 bases lining up with TRBD1. V lost 5 bases, J lost 7 bases, and 11 bases stayed unmatched. The CDR3 has 16 amino acids. Germline V gene data show CDR1 as MNHNY and CDR2 as SVGAGI (reference sequence). The CDR3 loop is CASSARGWTGGQPQHF. The DNA of the CDR3 is TGTGCCAGCAGTGCCCGGGGATGGACAGGGGGACAGCCCCAGCATTTT.

The V call is TRBV4-1, the J call TRBJ1-2; 7 positions match TRBD1. This CDR3 contains 16 residues. V lost 0 bases and J lost 5; bases outside the gene matches: 9. Germline V gene data show CDR1 as MGHRA and CDR2 as YSYEKL. The CDR3, as DNA: TGCGCCAGCAGCCAAGATCCATGGGACAGCATTTATGGCTACACCTTC. Translating gives CASSQDPWDSIYGYTF.

The chain employs TRBV7-9 and TRBJ2-7, with 11 bases identical to TRBD2. V shed 5 bases and J 0 bases; nucleotides not matched to a gene: 9. Germline CDR1 reads SEHNR; CDR2 reads FQNEAQ (reference sequence). The CDR3 has 17 residues. The CDR3 loop is CASSPPLAGELSYEQYF. As DNA, the CDR3 is TGTGCCAGCAGCCCACCACTAGCGGGGGAGCTCTCCTACGAGCAGTACTTC.

The V gene is TRBV4-1, the J gene TRBJ2-7; 8 bases map to TRBD1. V gave up 4 bases and J gave up 6 bases; unmatched junction bases: 11. Germline assignment: CDR1 MGHRA and CDR2 YSYEKL. CDR3 size: 15 residues. CDR3 nucleotide sequence: TGCGCCAGCAGCCCAGGGACAGGAGCGGGTCTCGAGCAGTACTTC. Its protein product is CASSPGTGAGLEQYF.

The chain joins TRBV18 to TRBJ2-2; 7 bases align to TRBD1. Germline V gene sequence: CDR1 KGHSH, CDR2 LQKENI. The CDR3 length is 15 residues. Trimming at V came to 6 bases and at J to 4 bases, leaving 8 bases not matched to a gene. The CDR3 sequence is CASSRTGPGTGELFF. Here the CDR3 DNA reads TGTGCCAGCTCCCGGACAGGTCCGGGCACCGGGGAGCTGTTTTTT.

CDR3 coding DNA: TGTGCCACCAGCAGAGATAGGGGAGTTAAGGGCTACACCTTC. It yields the protein CATSRDRGVKGYTF. The chain carries TRBV15 and TRBJ1-2, with D perhaps TRBD1 (5 bases). CDR3 length equals 14 residues. V was shortened by 0 bases and J by 8 bases, with 13 bases between the two germline ends. Germline CDR1 LNHNV, CDR2 YYDKDF (reference sequence).

This clone has only one observation. The chain is built from TRBV25-1 and TRBJ1-2, with D unclear. Between the trimmed V and J ends, which lost 5 bases and 7 bases, there was a span of 20 bases. Germline CDR1 reads MGHDK; CDR2 reads SYGVNS. The CDR3 runs 15 residues. CDR3 bases: TGTGCCAGCAGTACCCAAAACACGGAACTAGCTGGCTACACCTTC. This translates into CASSTQNTELAGYTF.

Only one count was recorded for this clone. The V and J genes are TRBV18 and TRBJ1-2; D is perhaps TRBD1 (5 bases). V was shortened by 3 bases and J by 6 bases, with 17 bases between the two germline ends. The length of the CDR3 is 15 residues. Germline V CDR1 and CDR2: KGHSH, LQKENI. Here the CDR3 DNA reads TGTGCCAGCTCACCTCCGGGCCTTCGGGACCATGGCTACACCTTC. It translates to CASSPPGLRDHGYTF.

This clone was found once. The chain uses TRBV2 and TRBJ2-2; 8 bases match TRBD2. The V gene end was trimmed by 4 bases and the J gene end by 4 bases; junction bases not matched to a gene: 5. In germline, CDR1 is SNHLY, CDR2 FYNNEI. The CDR3 covers 15 residues. The DNA of the CDR3 is TGTGCCAGCAGTGGTTGGGCGGGAGGCACCGGGGAGCTGTTTTTT. The encoded protein is CASSGWAGGTGELFF.

The chain joins TRBV7-6 to TRBJ2-5; TRBD1 aligns across 11 bases. CDR1 is SGHVS, CDR2 FNYEAQ, per germline. V was pared by 0 bases and J by 4 bases, with 4 bases of the junction left unmatched. The CDR3 is made up of 16 amino acids. CDR3 coding DNA: TGTGCCAGCAGCTTAGCGAGGACAGGGGGCGCAGAGACCCAGTACTTC. The encoded protein is CASSLARTGGAETQYF.

This chain links TRBV28 with TRBJ2-7; D is perhaps TRBD1 or TRBD2 (5 bases each). Trimming left V 5 bases short and J 6 bases short, with 17 bases between. Germline values: CDR1 MDHEN, CDR2 SYDVKM. This CDR3 contains 14 residues. The CDR3 DNA reads TGTGCCAGCAGTACCGGCAGGGACCTGGGCGAGCAGTACTTC. This translates into CASSTGRDLGEQYF.

The chain is built from TRBV6-5 and TRBJ2-2; D is ambiguous. This CDR3 comprises 15 residues. In germline, CDR1 is MNHEY, CDR2 SVGAGI. Between the trimmed V and J ends, which lost 2 bases and 3 bases, there was a span of 10 bases. In DNA, the CDR3 is TGTGCCAGCAGTTACCGGTGGTCCCACACCGGGGAGCTGTTTTTT. Translation gives CASSYRWSHTGELFF.

V gene TRBV7-2 combines with J gene TRBJ1-6; 10 bases are a match to TRBD1. In germline, CDR1 is SGHTA, CDR2 FQGNSA. V dropped 4 bases and J dropped 8; count of bases not matched to a gene: 5. This CDR3 has 15 amino acids. This CDR3 is CASSSTGTGDSPLHF. In nucleotides, the CDR3 is TGTGCCAGCAGCTCTACCGGGACAGGGGATTCACCCCTCCACTTT.

The chain links TRBV5-1 to TRBJ2-3; TRBD1 or TRBD2 may be the D gene (6 bases each). There are 16 residues in the CDR3. Germline values: CDR1 SGHRS, CDR2 YFSETQ. Trimming shortened V by 3 bases and J by 0 bases, and 14 bases separated the two germline ends. CDR3 sequence: CASSSGGGPSTDTQYF. The CDR3 nucleotides are TGCGCCAGCAGCTCGGGTGGGGGGCCGAGCACAGATACGCAGTATTTT. Full variable domain (rest looked up from reference TRBV5-1 and TRBJ2-3): KAGVTQTPRYLIKTRGQQVTLSCSPISGHRSVSWYQQTPGQGLQFLFEYFSETQRNKGNFPGRFSGRQFSNSRSEMNVSTLELGDSALYLCASSSGGGPSTDTQYFGPGTRLTVL.